Each of the 18 T cell receptor beta chains below was sequenced from the same sample in a study of blood T cell repertoires in COVID-19. TCRdb's table, derived via immunoSEQ multiplex PCR, lists solely in-frame clones and lacks some. This table holds 140,000 to 150,000 clones, 65% to 85% found once. Input material: peripheral blood. The source is a woman aged 45-59 years with acute or convalescent COVID-19.

This clone was picked up a small number of times. This chain connects TRBV19 to TRBJ1-6, with a tentative D call TRBD1 (6 bases). Germline V gene sequence: CDR1 LNHDA, CDR2 SQIVND (reference sequence). This CDR3 is built from 15 residues. Trimming took 0 bases from V and 8 from J, leaving 11 bases between them. CDR3 sequence: CASSIDNSGDSPLHF. The DNA for the CDR3 is TGTGCCAGTAGTATAGACAACTCAGGGGATTCACCCCTCCACTTT.

The V call is TRBV12-3 or TRBV12-4, the J call TRBJ1-5, with a weak D call TRBD1 (6 bases). Between the trimmed V and J ends, which lost 4 bases and 2 bases, there was a span of 6 bases. The CDR3 runs 13 residues. CDR3 nucleotides: TGTGCCAGCAGTTACAGGGGCAATCAGCCCCAGCATTTT. Its protein is CASSYRGNQPQHF.

J is TRBJ2-7 and V is TRBV30; 8 bases fit TRBD2. Germline V gene lookup returns CDR1 GTSNPN and CDR2 SVGIG (reference sequence). The V segment lost 5 bases and the J segment 2 bases; nucleotides outside the gene matches: 5. The CDR3 has 13 amino acids. The CDR3 spells CAWGTRVTYEQYF. The CDR3 nucleotides read TGTGCCTGGGGGACTAGGGTCACCTACGAGCAGTACTTC. Together with reference TRBV30 and TRBJ2-7, the CDR3 gives the full variable domain: SQTIHQWPATLVQPVGSPLSLECTVEGTSNPNLYWYRQAAGRGLQLLFYSVGIGQISSEVPQNLSASRPQDRQFILSSKKLLLSDSGFYLCAWGTRVTYEQYFGPGTRLTVT.

CDR3 region: CASSGGGTGNTIYF. CDR3 DNA: TGTGCCAGTAGTGGAGGAGGAACTGGAAACACCATATATTTT. The chain carries TRBV19 and TRBJ1-3; D remains ambiguous. V lost 5 bases to trimming and J lost 2 bases, with 10 bases between them. Germline V lookup: CDR1 LNHDA, CDR2 SQIVND (reference sequence). There are 14 residues in the CDR3.

The V call is TRBV5-1, the J call TRBJ1-1; D is uncertain. In germline, CDR1 is SGHRS, CDR2 YFSETQ. The V end was cut by 0 bases, the J end by 1 base, with 16 bases between. This CDR3 has 17 amino acids. In DNA, the CDR3 is TGCGCCAGCAGCTTGGACCCCCGGGTGAGTCCGAACACTGAAGCTTTCTTT. It codes for CASSLDPRVSPNTEAFF.

There are a few counts of this clone. The chain uses TRBV19 and TRBJ1-6; TRBD1 aligns across 10 bases. V shed 9 bases, J shed 6 bases, and the junction held 8 bases outside the gene matches. Germline V gene sequence: CDR1 LNHDA, CDR2 SQIVND (reference sequence). This CDR3 is built from 15 residues. The CDR3, as DNA: TGTGCCAGCAATCCGGGACAGGGGATTAATTCACCCCTCCACTTT. Translated, it gives CASNPGQGINSPLHF.

J is TRBJ2-5 and V is TRBV5-1; 10 bases are a match to TRBD1. CDR1 is SGHRS and CDR2 is YFSETQ in the germline V gene. The J segment lost 5 bases and the V segment lost 0 bases, leaving 7 bases of the junction unmatched. CDR3 size: 16 residues. In DNA, the CDR3 is TGCGCCAGCAGCTTGGGACAGGGGGCTTCCAAGGAGACCCAGTACTTC. Protein product: CASSLGQGASKETQYF.

This chain joins TRBV29-1 and TRBJ1-4; 8 bases map to TRBD1. Germline V lookup: CDR1 SQVTM, CDR2 ANQGSEA. The V segment lost 4 bases and the J segment 7 bases; nucleotides outside the gene matches: 5. The CDR3 spans 13 residues. The CDR3 nucleotides read TGCAGCGTTGCAGGGGGCGTAGGTGAAAAACTGTTTTTT. This translates into CSVAGGVGEKLFF.

The chain recombines TRBV18 with TRBJ2-4; 8 bases are shared with TRBD2. CDR1 KGHSH and CDR2 LQKENI come from the germline V gene. The CDR3 spans 16 residues. Trimming cost V 3 bases and J 6 bases; bases outside gene matches: 10. The CDR3 nucleotides are TGTGCCAGCTCACCGGATATTCCGGGGGGGTTAAACATTCAGTACTTC. Residues: CASSPDIPGGLNIQYF.

The chain joins TRBV7-3 to TRBJ1-1, with TRBD1 as a possible D gene (5 bases). The V gene's germline CDR1 is SGHTA and CDR2 FQGTGA. With 5 bases removed from V and 3 bases from J, the gap between germline ends came to 10 bases. The length of the CDR3 is 13 residues. CDR3 loop: CASSPVGDTEAFF. In DNA, the CDR3 is TGTGCCAGCAGCCCCGTAGGGGACACTGAAGCTTTCTTT.

V and J are TRBV2 and TRBJ2-7; 13 nucleotides agree with TRBD2. CDR3 length equals 16 residues. Germline V lookup: CDR1 SNHLY, CDR2 FYNNEI. V lost 6 bases and J lost 7; bases outside the gene matches: 12. CDR3 sequence (DNA): TGTGCCAGCAGACCCCATGGGACTAGCGGGGCCCTAGAGCAGTACTTC. Translating gives CASRPHGTSGALEQYF.

The genes are TRBV19 and TRBJ2-1; 13 bases are shared with TRBD2. The germline V gene encodes CDR1 LNHDA and CDR2 SQIVND (reference sequence). The CDR3 contains 15 residues. J gave up 5 bases and V 11 bases, and 9 bases lay outside the gene matches. Written as DNA, the CDR3 is TGTGCCTCCCAAAAGGGACTAGCGGGGAACAATGAGCAGTTCTTC. Protein: CASQKGLAGNNEQFF.

The chain links TRBV7-6 to TRBJ2-1, with D hard to call. V was pared by 1 base and J by 8 bases, with 3 bases between. From germline, CDR1 is SGHVS and CDR2 FNYEAQ. The CDR3 is 11 residues long. The CDR3 nucleotides read TGTGCCAGCAGCTTAGGCGATGAGCAGTTCTTC. Its protein product is CASSLGDEQFF.

V and J are TRBV27 and TRBJ2-4, with a weak D call TRBD1 (6 bases). Germline loops: CDR1 MNHEY, CDR2 SMNVEV (reference sequence). The CDR3 has 14 residues. V lost 3 bases and J 7 bases, leaving 13 bases between the germline ends. The CDR3 coding sequence is TGTGCCAGCAGTTTCGGTCAGGGGTTTAACATTCAGTACTTC. Translating gives CASSFGQGFNIQYF.

CDR3 DNA: TGTGCCAGCAGTTCCAGGGGGCTCGATGGCTACACCTTC. It yields the protein CASSSRGLDGYTF. The genes are TRBV7-2 and TRBJ1-2; 8 nucleotides align to TRBD1. The length of the CDR3 is 13 residues. The V gene's germline CDR1 is SGHTA and CDR2 FQGNSA. J lost 6 bases, V lost 6 bases, and 6 bases had no gene match.

In its sample, this clone was seen many times. This chain uses TRBV7-9 with TRBJ2-1, with unresolved D. Per germline, CDR1 SEHNR and CDR2 FQNEAQ (reference sequence). The CDR3 spans 11 residues. The germline V and J ends were trimmed by 8 bases and 15 bases, with 17 bases remaining between them. The CDR3, as DNA: TGTGCCAGCCCCGACCCCCCGAGGCCGTTCTTC. Translating gives CASPDPPRPFF.

This chain uses TRBV19 with TRBJ1-1; D is possibly TRBD1 (5 bases). This CDR3 has 16 residues. The germline gives CDR1 LNHDA, CDR2 SQIVND (reference sequence). The V and J ends lost 8 bases and 0 bases respectively, with 19 bases between them. CDR3 nucleotide sequence: TGTGCCAGTGGTTCATGGGGGGGAAACATGAACACTGAAGCTTTCTTT. Protein sequence: CASGSWGGNMNTEAFF.

The J gene is TRBJ1-1, the V gene TRBV30, with D possibly TRBD1 on 5 matching bases. The CDR3 covers 12 residues. V lost 8 bases, J lost 3 bases, and 13 bases lay in between. CDR1 and CDR2 from the germline V gene are GTSNPN and SVGIG (reference sequence). CDR3 protein: CAGLTEDTEAFF. The CDR3, as DNA: TGTGCCGGATTGACAGAAGACACTGAAGCTTTCTTT.